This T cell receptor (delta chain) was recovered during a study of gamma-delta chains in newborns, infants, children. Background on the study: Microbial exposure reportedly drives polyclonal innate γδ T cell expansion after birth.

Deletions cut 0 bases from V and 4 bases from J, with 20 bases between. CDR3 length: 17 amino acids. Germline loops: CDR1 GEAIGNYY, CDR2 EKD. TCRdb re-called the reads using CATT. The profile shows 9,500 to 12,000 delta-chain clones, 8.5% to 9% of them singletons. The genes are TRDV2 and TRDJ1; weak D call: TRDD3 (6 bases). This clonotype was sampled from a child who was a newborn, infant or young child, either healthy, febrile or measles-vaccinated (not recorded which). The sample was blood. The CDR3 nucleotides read TGTGCCTGTGACACCGCGTGGGATAGGAACCGGAACGATAAACTCATCTTT. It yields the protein CACDTAWDRNRNDKLIF.